This T cell receptor (beta chain) was recovered during a study of control samples from healthy donors and cancer patients. Losses at the gene ends were 7 bases for V and 7 bases for J; bases not matched to a gene: 12. The CDR3 spans 13 residues. In germline, CDR1 is SQVTM, CDR2 ANQGSEA. The assay was immunoSEQ multiplex PCR, and TCRdb's table has in-frame clones only and misses some. Found here are some 150,000 clones, roughly 95% of them singletons; the top ten hold under 1.2%. This clone was observed once. Sequencing was performed on blood. The chain carries TRBV29-1 and TRBJ2-7; 8 bases line up with TRBD1. The TCR was taken from a woman in her twenties or thirties in good health. The CDR3: CSARQGPPGEQYF. DNA of the CDR3: TGCAGCGCACGACAGGGGCCCCCTGGAGAGCAGTACTTC.